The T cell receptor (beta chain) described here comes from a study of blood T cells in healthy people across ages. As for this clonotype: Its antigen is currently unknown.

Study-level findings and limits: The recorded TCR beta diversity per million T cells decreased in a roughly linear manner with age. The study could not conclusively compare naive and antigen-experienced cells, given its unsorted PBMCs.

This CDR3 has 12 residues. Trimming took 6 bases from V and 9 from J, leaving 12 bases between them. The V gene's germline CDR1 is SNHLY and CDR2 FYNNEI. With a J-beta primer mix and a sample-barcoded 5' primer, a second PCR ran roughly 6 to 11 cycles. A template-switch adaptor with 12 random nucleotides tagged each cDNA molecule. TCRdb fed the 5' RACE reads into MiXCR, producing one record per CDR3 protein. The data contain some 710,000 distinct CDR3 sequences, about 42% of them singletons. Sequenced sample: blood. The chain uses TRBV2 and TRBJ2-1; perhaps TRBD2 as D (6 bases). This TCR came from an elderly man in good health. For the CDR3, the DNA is TGTGCCAGCAGACGGGACTCAGGTGAGCAGTTCTTC. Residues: CASRRDSGEQFF.